Sequencing of this TCR beta chain was carried out in a study of T cells in Graves' hyperthyroidism and ophthalmopathy (dated by TCRdb to between 2017 and 2020). Concerning the study at large: To identify TCR V-J signatures that set the groups apart, the researchers used a discovery cohort of 100 patients, made up of under 50 with Graves' ophthalmopathy and 57 with stable Graves' hyperthyroidism. In addition, the study compared T-cell repertoires in thyroid tissue and in blood from about 6 Graves' hyperthyroidism patients. Prospective prediction of ophthalmopathy was tested in an independent validation cohort of 18 to 20 hyperthyroidism patients and 17 patients who later progressed to ophthalmopathy. After blood sampling, hyperthyroidism patients were treated with methimazole at a starting dose of 30 mg daily, and ophthalmopathy patients were treated with high-dose intravenous methylprednisolone. For training and testing, the 100 or so patients in the discovery cohort were randomly divided in a 7:3 ratio. TCR Vbeta CDR3 sequencing of 135 peripheral blood samples (approximately 44 ophthalmopathy, 75 hyperthyroidism and around 17 progressor patients) is reported in the paper. Paper-wide results and their limitations: Blood samples also contained most of the expanded thyroid clonotypes (frequency above 0.001), which suggests that blood repertoires may reflect thyroid immune responses. In validation, the model predicted progression to ophthalmopathy with approximately 71% sensitivity and roughly 72% specificity, a median of approximately 6.7 months before onset. A 13 V-J signature model separated ophthalmopathy from stable hyperthyroidism, with approximately 86% sensitivity and roughly 82% specificity in cross-validation and 80%/75% in testing. Sample size was not statistically predetermined, and investigators were not blinded to group allocation.

On this clonotype itself: It has no known antigen specificity. Qualities for individual bases were not recorded, and no much larger clone is one base off.

Amplification of TCR beta CDR3 regions was carried out from RNA transcripts. The first round of RT-PCR for the TCR CDR3 was performed with the HTBI primer set and the Qiagen OneStep RT-PCR kit. Libraries were constructed in a second round of multiplex PCR, after which size selection and purification were performed. The libraries were sequenced on an Illumina HiSeq2000 using paired-end 100 bp reads. In the authors' own workflow: Raw data were processed with SOAPnuke, discarding reads with adapters, uncalled bases, mean Phred below 15, or no exact constant-primer or identifier match. COPE v1.2.5 was used to merge high-quality paired reads, and clonotypes were defined as unique nucleotide sequences. Clonotypes were aligned to IMGT TRBV, TRBD and TRBJ reference segments using MiTCR v1.1. The analysis included only V-J combinations with a frequency above 0.0001, which together covered approximately 99% of the repertoires. The TCS score was defined as the ratio of F50 (clonal expansion) to E x V (chaos), calculated using BLOSUM62-based TCRdist between CDR3 peptides within each V-J. Welch's t-statistics and random forest reduced 500 to 650 V-J features to roughly 13, which were used in a naive Bayes classifier (R e1071). The similarity between thyroid and blood repertoires was quantified using the Morisita-Horn index. Using fastp at Q25 and MiXCR, TCRdb reprocessed the public reads and kept productive beta chains. Here each entry gathers all rows of one CDR3 protein and keeps the most common genes and DNA. TCRdb, not the authors, supplied the V and J calls. The sample yields about 660,000 distinct CDR3 sequences; over 40% were counted once. Under 8% of the sample is in the top ten clones.

Exclusion was applied to patients with uncontrolled infections, other autoimmune diseases, pregnancy or lactation. Clinical symptoms, serum thyroxine and TRAb, thyroid ultrasound, and orbital computed tomography formed the basis for the diagnoses. Total RNA was extracted using Trizol reagent, and RNA quality was assessed on an Agilent 2100 Bioanalyzer. This sequence was found in an adult man with Graves' disease, either hyperthyroidism or ophthalmopathy (not recorded which). The sequenced sample was peripheral blood or thyroid tissue (not recorded which).

The DNA sequence follows: TGTGCCACCAGTGACCTTAGCGGGGGGGCGAGGGGGACCCAGTACTTC. The encoded protein is CATSDLSGGARGTQYF. The sequence joins TRBV24-1 to TRBJ2-5, and TRBD2 aligns with 11 junction nucleotides. CDR1 and CDR2 are read off the germline V gene as KGHDR and SFDVKD. The V end gives up 4 bases and the J end 7 bases, leaving 10 bases in the junction not matched to a gene. The CDR3 numbers 16 residues from cysteine through phenylalanine. The read is trimmed to its CDR3 DNA, 48 bases read in frame from base 1.